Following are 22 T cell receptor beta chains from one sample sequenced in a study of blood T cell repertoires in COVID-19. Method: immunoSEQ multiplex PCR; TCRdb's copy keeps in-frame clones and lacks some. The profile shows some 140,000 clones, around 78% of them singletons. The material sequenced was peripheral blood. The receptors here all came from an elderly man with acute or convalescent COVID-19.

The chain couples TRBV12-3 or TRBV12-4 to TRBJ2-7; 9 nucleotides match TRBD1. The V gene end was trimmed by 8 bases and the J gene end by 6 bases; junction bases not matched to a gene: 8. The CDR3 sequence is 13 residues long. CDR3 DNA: TGTGCCAGCGACTTGGGACAGGGTGGCGAGCAGTACTTC. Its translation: CASDLGQGGEQYF.

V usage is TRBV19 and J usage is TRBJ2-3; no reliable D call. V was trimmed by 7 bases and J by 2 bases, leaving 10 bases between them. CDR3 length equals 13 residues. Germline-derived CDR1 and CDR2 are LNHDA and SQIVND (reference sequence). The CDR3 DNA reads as TGTGCCAGTAAAACAGCTTACACAGATACGCAGTATTTT. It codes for CASKTAYTDTQYF. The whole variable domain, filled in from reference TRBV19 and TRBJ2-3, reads DGGITQSPKYLFRKEGQNVTLSCEQNLNHDAMYWYRQDPGQGLRLIYYSQIVNDFQKGDIAEGYSVSREKKESFPLTVTSAQKNPTAFYLCASKTAYTDTQYFGPGTRLTVL.

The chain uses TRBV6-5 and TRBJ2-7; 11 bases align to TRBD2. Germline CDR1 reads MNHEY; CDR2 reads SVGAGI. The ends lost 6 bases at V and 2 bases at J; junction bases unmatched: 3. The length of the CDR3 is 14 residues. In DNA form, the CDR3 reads TGTGCCAGCAGGGTAGCGGGGGGGACCTACGAGCAGTACTTC. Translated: CASRVAGGTYEQYF.

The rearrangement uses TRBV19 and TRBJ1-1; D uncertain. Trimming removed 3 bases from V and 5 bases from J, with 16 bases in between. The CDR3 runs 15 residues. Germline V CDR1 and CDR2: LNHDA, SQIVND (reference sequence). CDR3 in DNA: TGTGCCAGTAGTATTTCCCTCCGGCGGGATACTGAAGCTTTCTTT. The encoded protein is CASSISLRRDTEAFF.

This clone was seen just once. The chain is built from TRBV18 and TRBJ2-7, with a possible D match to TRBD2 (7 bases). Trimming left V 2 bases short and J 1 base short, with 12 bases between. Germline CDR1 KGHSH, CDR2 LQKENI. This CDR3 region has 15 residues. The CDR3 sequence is CASSPGGDKSYEQYV. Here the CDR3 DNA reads TGTGCCAGCTCACCAGGGGGGGACAAATCCTACGAGCAGTACGTC.

CDR3 protein: CASRNLANQETQYF. CDR3 DNA sequence: TGTGCCAGCAGGAATCTAGCGAACCAAGAGACCCAGTACTTC. The gene calls are TRBV2 and TRBJ2-5, with D possibly being TRBD2 (6 bases). The V gene's germline CDR1 is SNHLY and CDR2 FYNNEI. V lost 6 bases and J 0 bases, leaving 11 bases between the germline ends. There are 14 residues in the CDR3.

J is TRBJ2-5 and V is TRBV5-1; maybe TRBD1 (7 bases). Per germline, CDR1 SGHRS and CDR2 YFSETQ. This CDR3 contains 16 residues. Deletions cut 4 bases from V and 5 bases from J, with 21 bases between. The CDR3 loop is CASSPTTGAGGETQYF. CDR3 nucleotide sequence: TGCGCCAGCAGCCCAACCACAGGGGCTGGGGGGGAGACCCAGTACTTC. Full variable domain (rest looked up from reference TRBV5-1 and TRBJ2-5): KAGVTQTPRYLIKTRGQQVTLSCSPISGHRSVSWYQQTPGQGLQFLFEYFSETQRNKGNFPGRFSGRQFSNSRSEMNVSTLELGDSALYLCASSPTTGAGGETQYFGPGTRLLVL.

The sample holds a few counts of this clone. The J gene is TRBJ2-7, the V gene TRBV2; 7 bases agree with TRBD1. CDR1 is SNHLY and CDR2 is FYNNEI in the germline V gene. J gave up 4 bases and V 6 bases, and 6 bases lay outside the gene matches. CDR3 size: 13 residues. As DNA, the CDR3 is TGTGCCAGCAGACCGACAGGGAGATACGAGCAGTACGTC. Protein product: CASRPTGRYEQYV.

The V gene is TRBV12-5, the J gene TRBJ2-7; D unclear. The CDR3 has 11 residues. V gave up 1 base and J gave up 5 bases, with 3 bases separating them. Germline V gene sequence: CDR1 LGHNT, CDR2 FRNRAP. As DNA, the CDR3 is TGTGCTAGTGGTTTGGCGGACGAGCAGTACTTC. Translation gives CASGLADEQYF.

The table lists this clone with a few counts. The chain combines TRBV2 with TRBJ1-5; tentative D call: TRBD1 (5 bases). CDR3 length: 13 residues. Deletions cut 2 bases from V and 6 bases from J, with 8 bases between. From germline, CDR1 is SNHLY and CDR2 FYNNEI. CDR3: CASSEQGGQPQHF. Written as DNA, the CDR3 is TGTGCCAGCAGTGAACAGGGCGGTCAGCCCCAGCATTTT.

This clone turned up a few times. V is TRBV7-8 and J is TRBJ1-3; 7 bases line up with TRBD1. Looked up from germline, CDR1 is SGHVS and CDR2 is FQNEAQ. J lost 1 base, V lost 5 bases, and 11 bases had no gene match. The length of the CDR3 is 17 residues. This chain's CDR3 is CASSQTAQGVSGNTIYF. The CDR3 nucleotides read TGTGCCAGCAGCCAAACCGCCCAGGGGGTATCTGGAAACACCATATATTTT.

CDR3 protein: CSVVRTGGRSEAFF. CDR3 nucleotide sequence: TGCAGCGTTGTCAGGACAGGGGGCAGGAGTGAAGCTTTCTTT. J is TRBJ1-1 and V is TRBV29-1; 11 nucleotides agree with TRBD1. Germline loops: CDR1 SQVTM, CDR2 ANQGSEA. The CDR3 sequence is 14 residues long. Unmatched junction bases numbered 8, after V lost 4 bases and J lost 7 bases.

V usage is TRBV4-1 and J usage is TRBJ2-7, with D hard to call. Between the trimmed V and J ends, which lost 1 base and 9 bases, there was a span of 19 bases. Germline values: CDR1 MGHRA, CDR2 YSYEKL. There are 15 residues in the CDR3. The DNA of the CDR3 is TGCGCCAGCAGCCAAGGGTTCGGGTTGGCTTATGGGCAGTACTTC. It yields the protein CASSQGFGLAYGQYF.

The CDR3 region is CASSVGSGGLYTEAFF. In DNA form, the CDR3 reads TGTGCCAGCAGCGTAGGTTCCGGGGGGCTTTATACTGAAGCTTTCTTT. The chain uses TRBV9 and TRBJ1-1, with D tentatively TRBD1 (6 bases). V was trimmed by 0 bases and J by 5 bases, leaving 17 bases between them. The germline CDR1 and CDR2 sequences are SGDLS and YYNGEE. The CDR3 runs to 16 residues.

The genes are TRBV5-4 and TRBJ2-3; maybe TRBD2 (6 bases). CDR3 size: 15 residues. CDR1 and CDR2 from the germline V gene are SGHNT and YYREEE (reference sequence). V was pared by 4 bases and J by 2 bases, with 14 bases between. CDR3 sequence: CASSPTSHNTDTQYF. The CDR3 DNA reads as TGTGCCAGCAGCCCGACTAGTCATAACACAGATACGCAGTATTTT.

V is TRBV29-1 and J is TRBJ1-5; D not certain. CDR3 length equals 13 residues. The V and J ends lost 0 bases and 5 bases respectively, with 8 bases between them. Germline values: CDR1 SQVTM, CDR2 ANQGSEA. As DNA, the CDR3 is TGCAGCGTTGAAGAAGGCACAGATCAGCCCCAGCATTTT. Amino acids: CSVEEGTDQPQHF. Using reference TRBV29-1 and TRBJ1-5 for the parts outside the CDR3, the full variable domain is SAVISQKPSRDICQRGTSLTIQCQVDSQVTMMFWYRQQPGQSLTLIATANQGSEATYESGFVIDKFPISRPNLTFSTLTVSNMSPEDSSIYLCSVEEGTDQPQHFGDGTRLSIL.

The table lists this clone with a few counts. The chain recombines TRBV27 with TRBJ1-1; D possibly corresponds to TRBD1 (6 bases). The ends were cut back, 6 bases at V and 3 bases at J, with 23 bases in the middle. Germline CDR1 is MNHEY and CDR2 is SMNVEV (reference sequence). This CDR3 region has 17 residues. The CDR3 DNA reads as TGTGCCAGCAGCCAACTCCCAGTTGGGGGGGCCGACACTGAAGCTTTCTTT. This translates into CASSQLPVGGADTEAFF.

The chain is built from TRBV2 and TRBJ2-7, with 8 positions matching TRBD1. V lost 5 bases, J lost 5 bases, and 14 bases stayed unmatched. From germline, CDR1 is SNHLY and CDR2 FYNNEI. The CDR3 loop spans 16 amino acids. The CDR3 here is CASSLDRGPSRDEQYV. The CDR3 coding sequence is TGTGCCAGCAGTCTCGACAGGGGCCCGTCGAGGGACGAGCAGTACGTC.

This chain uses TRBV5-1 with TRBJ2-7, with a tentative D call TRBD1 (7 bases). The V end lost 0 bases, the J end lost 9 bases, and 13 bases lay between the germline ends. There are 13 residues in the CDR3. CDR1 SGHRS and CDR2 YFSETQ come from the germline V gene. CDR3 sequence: CASSLDTGEAQYF. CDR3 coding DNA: TGCGCCAGCAGCTTGGATACAGGGGAGGCGCAGTACTTC.

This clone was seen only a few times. The CDR3 region is CASSPMAEGYGYTF. In DNA form, the CDR3 reads TGTGCCAGCAGCCCCATGGCAGAGGGCTATGGCTACACCTTC. J is TRBJ1-2 and V is TRBV7-2; the D is unclear. CDR3 length: 14 amino acids. Germline CDR1 and CDR2: SGHTA and FQGNSA. Deletions cut 5 bases from V and 4 bases from J, with 14 bases between.

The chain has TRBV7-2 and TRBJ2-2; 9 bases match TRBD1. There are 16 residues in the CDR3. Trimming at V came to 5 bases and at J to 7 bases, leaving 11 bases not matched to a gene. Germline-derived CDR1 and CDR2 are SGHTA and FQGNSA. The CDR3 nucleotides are TGTGCCAGCAGCATCACAGGGGGCGGTAGTGGCGGGGAGCTGTTTTTT. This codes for CASSITGGGSGGELFF.

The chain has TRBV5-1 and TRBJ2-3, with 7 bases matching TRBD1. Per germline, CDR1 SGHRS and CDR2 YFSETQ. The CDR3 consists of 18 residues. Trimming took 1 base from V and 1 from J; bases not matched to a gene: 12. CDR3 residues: CASSLRGPELAGTDTQYF. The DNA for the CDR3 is TGCGCCAGCAGCTTGAGGGGGCCAGAACTCGCCGGCACAGATACGCAGTATTTT.